The 5 T cell receptor beta chains given below trace back to one sample, sequenced in a study of T-cell memory formation after mild COVID-19. TCRdb used MiXCR to reprocess the 5' RACE reads, holding one entry per CDR3 protein. The sample yields under 400,000 distinct CDR3 sequences, 25% to 30% seen once. The sample comprised PBMCs or a T cell subset sorted from them (not recorded which). These receptors all come from an adult woman who had mild COVID-19 (a few samples of this study predate the infection). Cell type and time point are not known.

This clonotype has just a few counts. The chain uses TRBV20-1 and TRBJ1-1; D uncertain. CDR3 length equals 15 residues. In germline, CDR1 is DFQATT, CDR2 SNEGSKA (reference sequence). With 6 bases removed from V and 0 bases from J, the gap between germline ends came to 17 bases. CDR3 DNA: TGCAGTGCCCCCCCTTGGGCACTGATGAACACTGAAGCTTTCTTT. Translated: CSAPPWALMNTEAFF.

This chain connects TRBV7-7 to TRBJ2-3; TRBD2 agrees at 13 bases. Trimming took 5 bases from V and 4 from J; bases not matched to a gene: 15. This CDR3 comprises 19 residues. Germline-derived CDR1 and CDR2 are SSHAT and FNYEAQ (reference sequence). CDR3 bases: TGTGCCAGCAGCCATCACCCAGTCGGGACTAGCGGGACCCCAGATACGCAGTATTTT. Translation: CASSHHPVGTSGTPDTQYF.

J is TRBJ1-2 and V is TRBV6-5; TRBD1 might be the D (5 bases). Per germline, CDR1 MNHEY and CDR2 SVGAGI. V was trimmed by 0 bases and J by 3 bases, leaving 11 bases between them. This CDR3 has 15 amino acids. The CDR3 region has the DNA TGTGCCAGCAGTTACTCAGACAGTTTCTACTATGGCTACACCTTC. Translated, it gives CASSYSDSFYYGYTF.

This clonotype has more than one count but fewer than ten. The genes are TRBV20-1 and TRBJ2-7; D may be TRBD2 (5 bases). The CDR3 has 13 residues. V was clipped by 3 bases and J by 6 bases, with 15 bases between them. Per the germline V gene, CDR1 is DFQATT and CDR2 is SNEGSKA (reference sequence). The DNA of the CDR3 is TGCAGTGCTAGTAAGAGGGTACATGTCGAGCAGTACTTC. Amino acids: CSASKRVHVEQYF.

Only a few counts were recorded for this clonotype. The CDR3 DNA reads as TGTGCCAGCAGTTTAGATCTCCTCTACGAGCAGTACTTC. Protein product: CASSLDLLYEQYF. This sequence joins TRBV12-3 or TRBV12-4 and TRBJ2-7; D is unresolved. CDR3 length: 13 residues. The ends were cut back, 1 base at V and 3 bases at J, with 7 bases in the middle.